The sample holds a few counts of the clone carrying this TCR beta chain. Documented time point: newly diagnosed GD, antithyroid drugs for less than 3 months. RNA from PBMCs was the source of the TCR library. Arm-PCR of CDR3 regions with iRepertoire HTBI primers generated TCR beta libraries. MiXCR was run by TCRdb on the multiplex PCR reads, yielding one entry per CDR3 protein. Altogether hundreds of thousands of distinct CDR3 sequences are present, about 13% being singletons, with the ten largest covering roughly 9.7%. This record comes from a study of regulatory T cells in long-lasting Graves disease. Germline CDR1 reads SEHNR; CDR2 reads FQNEAQ (reference sequence). The CDR3 covers 17 residues. The V and J ends lost 0 bases and 0 bases, in that order; junction bases with no gene match: 4. These data were also reused for a study on T cells in Graves' hyperthyroidism and ophthalmopathy.

This specimen consisted of peripheral blood mononuclear cells (PBMCs), obtained at new diagnosis, from a patient treated with antithyroid drugs. This rearrangement joins TRBV7-9 to TRBJ1-5; 8 positions agree with TRBD1. This clonotype was obtained from a man between 25 and 39 years old with Graves disease. CDR3 nucleotides: TGTGCCAGCAGCTTAGCGAGGACAGGGTATAGCAATCAGCCCCAGCATTTT. Translated: CASSLARTGYSNQPQHF.